This T cell receptor beta chain came from a study of long-term antiretroviral therapy in people with HIV. Study-wide background: It was about a decade before the 2015 immediate-ART recommendation that the earliest samples were taken. Findings and caveats of the study: Post-ART, diversity grew, though it stayed under transplant donor control levels. Clonal populations expanded prior to ART predominated within the repertoire at all time points.

The CDR3 spans 14 residues. Germline loops: CDR1 MDHEN, CDR2 SYDVKM. Trimming shortened V by 2 bases and J by 3 bases, and 11 bases separated the two germline ends. Two or more post-ART PBMC samples, plus at least one pre-ART sample, were available for each donor. Survey-level immunoSEQ v3.0 assays were run. The method was immunoSEQ multiplex PCR; TCRdb's version includes in-frame clones alone and lacks a portion of them. The sample includes 20,000 to 25,000 clones, roughly 88% of them seen just once. On this clone itself: Its target is not known.

This TCR came from a man in his 60s with HIV. V gene TRBV28 combines with J gene TRBJ2-7; D is undetermined. The starting material was unsorted PBMCs, obtained 0.6 years after starting antiretroviral therapy. The CDR3 sequence is CASSLGSPIYEQYF. The CDR3 region has the DNA TGTGCCAGCAGTTTAGGCAGTCCGATCTACGAGCAGTACTTC.